The present entry profiles one TCR beta chain with its context. There is no known antigen for this receptor. No much larger clonotype is one base removed from it; base qualities were not supplied. These data come from a study of blood T cell repertoires in COVID-19 (dated by TCRdb to between 2020 and 2021). Some background on the complete study: Samples from collaborators originated in the United States, Italy and Spain and spanned both the acute and convalescent phases of COVID-19. A de-identified subject ID, COVID-19 status, age in years and sex were almost always included in the sample metadata. Samples were obtained from the ongoing ImmuneRACE study (first 160 participants) and from over 1,000 subjects provided by 6 global collaborators. Deeply sampled blood TCRbeta repertoires from subjects exposed to, actively infected with, or recovered from COVID-19 were included in the dataset. The material from the prospective study consisted of cDNA or gDNA derived from T cells, B-cell-depleted T cells, or PBMCs. The repertoires were released in a freely available public database meant as a resource for research on the immune response to SARS-CoV-2. Where available, HLA class I and class II types were obtained from metadata supplied by the sample provider rather than from assay-based typing.

One collaborating source in Seattle enrolled patients during active infection and followed them longitudinally through the course of disease. The collaborating institutions used their own protocols to collect whole blood in K2EDTA tubes. Collaborator samples were shipped for TCRbeta analysis as frozen whole blood, isolated PBMCs, or DNA extracted from either sample type. The V end loses 2 bases and the J end loses 3 bases, and a stretch of 5 bases separates them. The CDR3 has 13 amino acids, counting the end cysteine and phenylalanine. Only CDR3 DNA remains: 39 bases, in frame from the first base. Taken from the germline V gene, the CDR1 and CDR2 loops are SNHLY and FYNNEI. Study-wide findings and limitations: Clinical and demographic metadata were provided uncurated, with the amount varying by source and participant.

TCRbeta CDR3 regions were amplified from genomic DNA using the immunoSEQ Assay, a bias-controlled multiplex PCR. Per the original workflow: Within the assay, amplification of reference gene primers was used to estimate how many nucleated cells each sample contained. Sequence reads were collapsed and filtered to measure the absolute abundance of every unique TCRbeta CDR3 rearrangement. For each sample, productive Simpson clonality was calculated as the square root of Simpson's diversity index over productive rearrangements. The table was pulled from immuneACCESS by TCRdb, which kept in-frame rearrangements only. Such tables lose some clones; where checked, under half of the loss comes from unresolved V genes, and the rest has no known cause. V, J and clone size are those of that table, while D and trimming were read from the DNA. The sample includes a few hundred thousand clones, with approximately 84% observed a single time. The ten top clones hold around a sixth of the sample.

The sample was peripheral blood. The source of this sequence is a person aged 65-85 years with COVID-19, enrolled during active disease. The chain is made from TRBV2 and TRBJ1-3, with the D gene uncertain. The CDR3 loop reads CASSERGGNTIYF. The nucleotides read TGTGCCAGCAGTGAAAGAGGTGGAAACACCATATATTTT.